This T cell receptor beta chain was recorded in a study of response to subunit inactivated influenza vaccine. Overall study findings and caveats: It was suggested by the authors that few new T cells are recruited by each seasonal influenza vaccination.

TCRdb re-derived calls from the RT-PCR reads in MiXCR, one entry per CDR3 protein. Among 800,000 or so distinct CDR3 sequences, roughly 20% were seen once, and the ten largest hold about a tenth. Trimming left V 3 bases short and J 1 base short, with 7 bases between. CDR3 length equals 14 residues. Looked up from germline, CDR1 is SEHNR and CDR2 is FQNEAQ (reference sequence). Comment on this clonotype: Its antigen is unidentified.

The chain carries TRBV7-9 and TRBJ2-1; a weak D match, TRBD2 (5 bases). The receptor's source is a man aged 50-59 years who received an inactivated influenza vaccine. The sample was PBMCs from blood, taken approximately 5 days after vaccination. The DNA of the CDR3 is TGTGCCAGCAGCTTTACTAGATCCTACAATGAGCAGTTCTTC. Protein: CASSFTRSYNEQFF.